Listed below are T cell receptor beta chains from one sample, sequenced in a study of CD8 T cells in ankylosing spondylitis. TCRdb reprocessed the 5' RACE reads via MiXCR and lists one record per CDR3 protein. The table has over 700,000 distinct CDR3 sequences, over 15% seen once. Sequenced: blood, either unsorted or a sorted T cell fraction (not recorded which). These receptors all stem from a male donor with ankylosing spondylitis. The CDR3 runs from the conserved cysteine through the conserved F or W.

j_call: TRBJ2-7
v_call: TRBV10-3
cdr3_aa: CAIRFGQTGSYEQYF

j_call: TRBJ1-1
v_call: TRBV29-1
cdr3_aa: CSVEDGGTMNTEAFF

j_call: TRBJ1-4
v_call: TRBV4-3
cdr3_aa: CASSQLTGPTNEKLFF

j_call: TRBJ2-1
v_call: TRBV12-3/TRBV12-4
cdr3_aa: CASSPTANEQFF

j_call: TRBJ1-4
v_call: TRBV28
cdr3_aa: CASKKGTGRYEKLFF

j_call: TRBJ1-2
v_call: TRBV7-8
cdr3_aa: CALSADLTDYGYTF

j_call: TRBJ2-1
v_call: TRBV7-9
cdr3_aa: CASSHTPLSYNEQFF

j_call: TRBJ2-1
v_call: TRBV12-3/TRBV12-4
cdr3_aa: CASRTSGGLGSHEQFF

j_call: TRBJ1-1
v_call: TRBV12-3/TRBV12-4
cdr3_aa: CASTPMGQGSTEAFF

j_call: TRBJ1-3
v_call: TRBV7-2
cdr3_aa: CASSLTPRQSSGNTIYF

j_call: TRBJ2-1
v_call: TRBV20-1
cdr3_aa: CSASGATYNEQFF

j_call: TRBJ1-2
v_call: TRBV29-1
cdr3_aa: CSVRPDTRYGYTF

j_call: TRBJ2-7
v_call: TRBV12-3/TRBV12-4
cdr3_aa: CASSFRDRTYEQYF

j_call: TRBJ2-1
v_call: TRBV14
cdr3_aa: CASSQESGWGQFF

j_call: TRBJ2-7
v_call: TRBV7-2
cdr3_aa: CASSISRDKIYEQYF

j_call: TRBJ1-1
v_call: TRBV20-1
cdr3_aa: CSARIRWAGTMNTEAFF

j_call: TRBJ2-1
v_call: TRBV7-9
cdr3_aa: CASSPRGLAQDNEQFF